The subject of this entry is one T cell receptor beta chain. Its antigen specificity is not known. No base quality information exists; no much larger clone differs at one position. One collaborating source in Seattle enrolled patients while the patients were actively infected and followed the patients over time throughout the course of disease. Whole blood was collected in K2EDTA tubes by collaborating institutions according to the institutions' own protocols. Collaborator samples were shipped for TCRbeta analysis as frozen whole blood, isolated PBMCs, or DNA extracted from either sample type. According to the germline V gene, CDR1 reads KGHDR and CDR2 reads SFDVKD. V is trimmed back by 1 base and J by 6 bases, and the junction contains 5 bases that no gene match accounts for. The CDR3 contains 16 residues, cysteine and phenylalanine counted. The CDR3 DNA has 48 bases and is translated from base 1.

The data belong to a study of blood T cell repertoires in COVID-19 (dated by TCRdb to the early 2020s). Turning to the overall study: Samples covering the acute and convalescent phases of COVID-19 were provided by collaborators in the United States, Italy and Spain. The material from the prospective study consisted of cDNA or gDNA derived from T cells, B-cell-depleted T cells, or PBMCs. The dataset comprised deeply sampled blood TCRbeta repertoires from subjects exposed to, actively infected with, or recovered from COVID-19. The repertoires were made available in a free public database intended to serve as a resource for research on the immune response to SARS-CoV-2. The samples were drawn from two sources: the first 160 participants of the ongoing ImmuneRACE study, and some 1,300 subjects contributed by 6 global collaborators. Sample metadata almost always included a de-identified subject ID, COVID-19 status, age in years and sex. Where available, HLA class I and class II types were taken from metadata supplied by the sample provider and were not determined by assay-based typing. The paper's findings and limits, for the study overall: The amount of clinical and demographic metadata varied by source and participant and was provided uncurated.

TCRbeta CDR3 regions were amplified from genomic DNA by means of the immunoSEQ Assay, a bias-controlled multiplex PCR. Under the source paper's analysis protocol: The number of nucleated cells in each sample was estimated from the amplification of reference gene primers within the assay. To quantify the absolute abundance of each unique TCRbeta CDR3 rearrangement, sequence reads were collapsed and filtered. For each sample, productive Simpson clonality was calculated as the square root of Simpson's diversity index over productive rearrangements. TCRdb re-hosts the immuneACCESS table, in-frame sequences only. Its copies lack some clones; in the studies checked, an unresolved V gene accounts for under half of them, and the cause for the rest is not known. V and J calls and clone size come straight from that table; D and trimming were deduced from the DNA. This sample holds some 180,000 clones; around 81% were observed only once. The ten largest account for 12% of the sample.

Sequencing was performed on peripheral blood. This clonotype originated in a woman older than 75 with COVID-19, enrolled during active disease. This sequence uses TRBV24-1 and TRBJ2-1; TRBD2 matches 10 bases in the middle. For the CDR3, the sequence is CATSDLKASGSNEQFF. The base sequence is TGTGCCACCAGTGATTTAAAGGCTAGCGGGAGCAATGAGCAGTTCTTC.